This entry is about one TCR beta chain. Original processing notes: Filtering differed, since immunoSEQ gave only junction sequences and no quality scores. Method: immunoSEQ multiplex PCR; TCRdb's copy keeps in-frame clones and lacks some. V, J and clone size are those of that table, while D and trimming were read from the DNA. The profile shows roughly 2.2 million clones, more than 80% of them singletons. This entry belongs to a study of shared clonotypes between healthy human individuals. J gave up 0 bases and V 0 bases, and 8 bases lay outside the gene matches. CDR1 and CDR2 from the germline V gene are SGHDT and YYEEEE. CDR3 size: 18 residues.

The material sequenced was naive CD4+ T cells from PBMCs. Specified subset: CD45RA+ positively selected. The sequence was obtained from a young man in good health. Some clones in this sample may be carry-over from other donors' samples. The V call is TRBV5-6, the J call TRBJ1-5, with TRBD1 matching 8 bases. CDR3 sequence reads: CASSLAVSGGLSNQPQHF. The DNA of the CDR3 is TGTGCCAGCAGCTTGGCCGTGTCAGGGGGCCTTAGCAATCAGCCCCAGCATTTT.